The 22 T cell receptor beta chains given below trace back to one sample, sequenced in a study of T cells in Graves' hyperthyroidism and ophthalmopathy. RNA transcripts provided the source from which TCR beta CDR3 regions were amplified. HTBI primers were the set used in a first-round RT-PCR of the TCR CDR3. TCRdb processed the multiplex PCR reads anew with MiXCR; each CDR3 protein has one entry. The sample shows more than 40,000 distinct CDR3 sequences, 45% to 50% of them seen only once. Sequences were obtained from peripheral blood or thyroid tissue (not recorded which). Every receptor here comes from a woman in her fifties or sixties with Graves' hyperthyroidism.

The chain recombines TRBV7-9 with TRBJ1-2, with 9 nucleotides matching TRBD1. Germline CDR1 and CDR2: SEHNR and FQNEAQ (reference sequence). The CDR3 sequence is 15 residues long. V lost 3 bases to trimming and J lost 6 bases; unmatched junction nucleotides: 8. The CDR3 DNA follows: TGTGCCAGCAGCTTGTCGACAGGGGGTCGGGATGGCTACACCTTC. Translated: CASSLSTGGRDGYTF.

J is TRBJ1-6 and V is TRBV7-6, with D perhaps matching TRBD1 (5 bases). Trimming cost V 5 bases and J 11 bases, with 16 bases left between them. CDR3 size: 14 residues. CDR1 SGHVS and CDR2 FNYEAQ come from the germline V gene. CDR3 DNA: TGTGCCAGCAGCGCCGGGGGGGGAATGGCACCCCTCCACTTT. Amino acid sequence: CASSAGGGMAPLHF.

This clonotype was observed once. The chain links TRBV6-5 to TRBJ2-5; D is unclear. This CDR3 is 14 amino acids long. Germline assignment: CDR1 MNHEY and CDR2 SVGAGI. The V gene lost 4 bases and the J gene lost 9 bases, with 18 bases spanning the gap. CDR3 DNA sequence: TGTGCCAGCAGTTTGGACGTGTTCAATCAGCCCCAGTACTTC. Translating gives CASSLDVFNQPQYF.

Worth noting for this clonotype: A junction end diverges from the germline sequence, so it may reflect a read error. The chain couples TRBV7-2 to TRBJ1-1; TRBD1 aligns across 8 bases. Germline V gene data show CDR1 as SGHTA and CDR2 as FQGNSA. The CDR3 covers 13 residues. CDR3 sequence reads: CASSPGQGGWAFF. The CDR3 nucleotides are TGCGCCAGCAGCCCCGGACAGGGAGGCTGGGCTTTCTTT.

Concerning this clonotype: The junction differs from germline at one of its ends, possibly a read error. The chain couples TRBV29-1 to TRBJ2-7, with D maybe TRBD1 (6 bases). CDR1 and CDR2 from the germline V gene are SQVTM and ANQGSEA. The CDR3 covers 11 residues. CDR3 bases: TGCAGCGTTGACAGGGGCGGCGAGCGGTACTTC. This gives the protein CSVDRGGERYF.

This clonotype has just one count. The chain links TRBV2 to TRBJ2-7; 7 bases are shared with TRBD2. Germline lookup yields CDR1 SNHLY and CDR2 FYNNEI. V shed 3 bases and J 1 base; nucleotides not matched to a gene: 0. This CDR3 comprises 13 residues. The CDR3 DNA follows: TGTGCCAGCAGTGAGGGGGGGTCCTACGAGCAGTACTTC. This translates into CASSEGGSYEQYF.

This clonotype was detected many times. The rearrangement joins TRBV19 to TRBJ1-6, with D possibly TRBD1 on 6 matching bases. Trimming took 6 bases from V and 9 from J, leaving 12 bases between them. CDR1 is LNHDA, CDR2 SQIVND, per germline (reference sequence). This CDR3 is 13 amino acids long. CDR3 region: CASSYREASPLHF. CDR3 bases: TGTGCCAGTAGCTACAGGGAGGCTTCACCCCTCCACTTT.

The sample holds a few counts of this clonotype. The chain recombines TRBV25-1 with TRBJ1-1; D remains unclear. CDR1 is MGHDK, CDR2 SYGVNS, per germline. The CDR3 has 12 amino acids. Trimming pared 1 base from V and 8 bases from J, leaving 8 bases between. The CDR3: CASSESYGEAFF. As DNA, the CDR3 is TGTGCCAGCAGTGAATCTTACGGGGAAGCTTTCTTT.

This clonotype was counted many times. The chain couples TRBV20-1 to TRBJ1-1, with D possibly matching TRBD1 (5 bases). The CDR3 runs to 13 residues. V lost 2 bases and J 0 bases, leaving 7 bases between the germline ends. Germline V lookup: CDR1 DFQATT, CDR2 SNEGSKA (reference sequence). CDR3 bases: TGCAGTGCTAGACAGGGATTGAACACTGAAGCTTTCTTT. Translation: CSARQGLNTEAFF.

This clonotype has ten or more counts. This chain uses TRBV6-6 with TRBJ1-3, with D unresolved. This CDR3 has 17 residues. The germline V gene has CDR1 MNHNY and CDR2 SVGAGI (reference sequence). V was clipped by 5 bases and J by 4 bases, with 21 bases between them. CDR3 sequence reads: CASSPASGFASGNTIYF. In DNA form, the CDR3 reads TGTGCCAGCAGTCCCGCAAGTGGATTCGCGTCCGGAAACACCATATATTTT.

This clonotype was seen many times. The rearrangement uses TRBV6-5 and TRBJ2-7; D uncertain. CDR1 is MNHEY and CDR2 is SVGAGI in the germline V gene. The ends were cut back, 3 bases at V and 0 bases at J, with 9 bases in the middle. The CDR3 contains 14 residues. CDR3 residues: CASSYKDFSYEQYF. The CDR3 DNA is TGTGCCAGCAGTTATAAAGACTTCTCCTACGAGCAGTACTTC.

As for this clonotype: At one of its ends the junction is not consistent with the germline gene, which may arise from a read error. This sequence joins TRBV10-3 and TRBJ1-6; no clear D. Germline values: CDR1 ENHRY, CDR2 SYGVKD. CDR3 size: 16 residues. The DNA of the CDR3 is TGTGCCGTCAGTGCCAGCAGTTTATACCAAGGATCACCCCTCCACTTT. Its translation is CAVSASSLYQGSPLHF.

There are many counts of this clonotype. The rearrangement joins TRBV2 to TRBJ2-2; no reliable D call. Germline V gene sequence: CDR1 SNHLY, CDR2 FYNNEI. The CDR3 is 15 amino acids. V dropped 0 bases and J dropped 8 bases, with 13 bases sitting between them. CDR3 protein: CASSEAQVVPGELFF. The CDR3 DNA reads TGTGCCAGCAGTGAAGCCCAGGTGGTACCGGGGGAGCTGTTTTTT.

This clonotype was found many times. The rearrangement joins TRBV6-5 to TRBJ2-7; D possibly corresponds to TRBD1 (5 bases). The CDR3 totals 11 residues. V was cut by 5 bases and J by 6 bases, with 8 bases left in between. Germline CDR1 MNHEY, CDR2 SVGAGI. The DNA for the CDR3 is TGTGCCAGCAGTCATCAGGGCGAGCAGTACTTC. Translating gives CASSHQGEQYF.

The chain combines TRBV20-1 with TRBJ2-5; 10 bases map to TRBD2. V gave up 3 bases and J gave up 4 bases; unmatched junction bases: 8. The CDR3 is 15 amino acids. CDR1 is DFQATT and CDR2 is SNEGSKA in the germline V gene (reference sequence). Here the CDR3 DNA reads TGCAGTGCTAGTGAGGGGTTAGCGGGAGGAGAGACCCAGTACTTC. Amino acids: CSASEGLAGGETQYF.

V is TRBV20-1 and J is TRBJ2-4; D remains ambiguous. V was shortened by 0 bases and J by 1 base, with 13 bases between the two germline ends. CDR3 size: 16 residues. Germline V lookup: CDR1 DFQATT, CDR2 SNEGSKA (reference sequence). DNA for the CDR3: TGCAGTGCTAGAGATGAGGTCTCCGTTGCCAAAAACATTCAGTACTTC. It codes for CSARDEVSVAKNIQYF.

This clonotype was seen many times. CDR3 loop: CASMGEGQYGYTF. For the CDR3, the DNA is TGTGCCAGCATGGGAGAGGGACAATATGGCTACACCTTC. The V and J genes are TRBV9 and TRBJ1-2; maybe TRBD1 (6 bases). CDR1 SGDLS and CDR2 YYNGEE come from the germline V gene. The CDR3 is 13 amino acids. Trimming removed 6 bases from V and 5 bases from J, with 14 bases in between.

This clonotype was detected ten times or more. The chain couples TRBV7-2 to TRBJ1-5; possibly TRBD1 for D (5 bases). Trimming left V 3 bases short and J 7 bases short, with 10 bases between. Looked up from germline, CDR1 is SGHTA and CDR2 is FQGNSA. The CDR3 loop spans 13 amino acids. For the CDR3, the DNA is TGTGCCAGCAGCTTTCAGGGAGCCCAGCCCCAGCATTTT. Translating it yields CASSFQGAQPQHF.

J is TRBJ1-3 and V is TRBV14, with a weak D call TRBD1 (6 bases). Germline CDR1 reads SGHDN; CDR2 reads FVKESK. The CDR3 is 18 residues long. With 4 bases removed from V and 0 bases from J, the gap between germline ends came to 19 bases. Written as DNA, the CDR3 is TGTGCCAGCAGCCCGTATACTAGCGGGGGCCCCTCTGGAAACACCATATATTTT. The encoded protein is CASSPYTSGGPSGNTIYF.

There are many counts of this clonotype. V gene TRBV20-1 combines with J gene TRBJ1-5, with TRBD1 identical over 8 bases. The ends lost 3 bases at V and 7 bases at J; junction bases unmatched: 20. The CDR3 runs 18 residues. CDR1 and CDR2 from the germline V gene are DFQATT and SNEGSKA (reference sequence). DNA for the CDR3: TGCAGTGCTAGTAGGACAGGGTATGGATTAAGTTTTACGCAGCCCCAGCATTTT. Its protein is CSASRTGYGLSFTQPQHF.

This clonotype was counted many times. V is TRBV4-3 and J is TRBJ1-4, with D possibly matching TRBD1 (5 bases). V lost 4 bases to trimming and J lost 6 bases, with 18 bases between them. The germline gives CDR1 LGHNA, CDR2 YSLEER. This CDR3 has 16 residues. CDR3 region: CASSLGKGSRDEKLFF. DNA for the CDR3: TGCGCCAGCAGCCTAGGAAAGGGGAGTAGGGATGAAAAACTGTTTTTT.

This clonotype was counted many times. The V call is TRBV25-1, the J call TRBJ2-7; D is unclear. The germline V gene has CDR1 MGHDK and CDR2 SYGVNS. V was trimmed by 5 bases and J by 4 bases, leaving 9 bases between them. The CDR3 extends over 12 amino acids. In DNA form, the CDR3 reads TGTGCCAGCAGTCTCTCCACATACGAGCAGTACTTC. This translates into CASSLSTYEQYF.